This paragraph covers one TCR beta chain sequence. This entry belongs to a study of shared T cell receptors in the human thymus. Clones were read by immunoSEQ multiplex PCR, and TCRdb kept only the in-frame ones, dropping some. Seen here are roughly 710,000 clones, 80% to 90% observed once, and the top ten hold about 0.011%. These data were also filed under a second study, of human thymus T cells. According to that study: Thymic material originated from resections removed in the course of corrective heart surgery. What appeared biased in thymic and blood repertoires was the usage of V and J genes.

What was sequenced was thymocytes. This sequence originates from a girl in the first two years of life with a congenital heart defect.

CDR3 sequence: CASSLGLGRLPYEQYF. As DNA, the CDR3 is TGTGCCAGCAGCTTAGGATTGGGCAGACTACCCTACGAGCAGTACTTC. This chain uses TRBV11-2 with TRBJ2-7; D is possibly TRBD2 (5 bases). This CDR3 contains 16 residues. The germline V gene encodes CDR1 SGHAT and CDR2 FQNNGV. Trimming shortened V by 1 base and J by 2 bases, and 15 bases separated the two germline ends.